What follows are 30 T cell receptor beta chains derived from one specimen sequenced in a study of cytomegalovirus exposure and HLA in healthy donors. Assay used: immunoSEQ multiplex PCR; TCRdb lists only in-frame clones, some missing. The repertoire has some 140,000 clones, around 84% of them found once; the top ten carry approximately 2%. The sample was PBMCs. Receptors originate from a human donor in good health.

The rearrangement joins TRBV2 to TRBJ2-5; possibly TRBD1 for D (5 bases). Trimming removed 8 bases at V and 5 bases at J, with 15 bases between. The germline V gene has CDR1 SNHLY and CDR2 FYNNEI. The CDR3 has 13 amino acids. CDR3 sequence (DNA): TGTGCCAGCGGTAGGGGTAGTGAGGAGACCCAGTACTTC. Encoded protein: CASGRGSEETQYF. Based on the CDR3 plus reference TRBV2 and TRBJ2-5, the full variable domain is EPEVTQTPSHQVTQMGQEVILRCVPISNHLYFYWYRQILGQKVEFLVSFYNNEISEKSEIFDDQFSVERPDGSNFTLKIRSTKLEDSAMYFCASGRGSEETQYFGPGTRLLVL.

The chain recombines TRBV7-2 with TRBJ2-7; perhaps TRBD1 as D (5 bases). The CDR3 is made up of 14 amino acids. CDR1 and CDR2 from the germline V gene are SGHTA and FQGNSA. The germline V and J ends were trimmed by 1 base and 0 bases, with 7 bases remaining between them. The CDR3 loop is CASSLGQFSYEQYF. Here the CDR3 DNA reads TGTGCCAGCAGCTTAGGACAGTTCTCCTACGAGCAGTACTTC.

In its sample, this clone was seen once. V usage is TRBV25-1 and J usage is TRBJ2-5, with 10 bases lining up with TRBD2. The CDR3 runs to 15 residues. The germline V gene encodes CDR1 MGHDK and CDR2 SYGVNS. J was trimmed by 5 bases and V by 4 bases; bases with no gene match: 7. CDR3 protein: CASSVASGSWETQYF. The CDR3 bases are TGTGCCAGCAGTGTGGCTAGCGGGAGTTGGGAGACCCAGTACTTC. Full variable domain (remainder filled in from reference TRBV25-1 and TRBJ2-5): EADIYQTPRYLVIGTGKKITLECSQTMGHDKMYWYQQDPGMELHLIHYSYGVNSTEKGDLSSESTVSRIRTEHFPLTLESARPSHTSQYLCASSVASGSWETQYFGPGTRLLVL.

The genes are TRBV10-1 and TRBJ2-2; tentative D call: TRBD2 (5 bases). There are 12 residues in the CDR3. Germline V CDR1 and CDR2: WNHNN, SYGVQD (reference sequence). V was shortened by 5 bases and J by 8 bases, with 9 bases between the two germline ends. CDR3 sequence reads: CASSKRRGELFF. The DNA for the CDR3 is TGCGCCAGCAGTAAAAGGAGGGGGGAGCTGTTTTTT.

This chain connects TRBV11-3 to TRBJ2-7; a possible D gene is TRBD2 (7 bases). V was clipped by 1 base and J by 3 bases, with 13 bases between them. The CDR3 contains 15 residues. Germline CDR1 is SGHNT and CDR2 is YENEEA. The DNA of the CDR3 is TGTGCCAGCAGCTTAGCGGCGGGGGCGGGCTACGAGCAGTACTTC. Translated, it gives CASSLAAGAGYEQYF.

The V call is TRBV5-6, the J call TRBJ1-2; D might be TRBD1 (6 bases). CDR1 is SGHDT and CDR2 is YYEEEE in the germline V gene. The germline V and J ends were trimmed by 4 bases and 3 bases, with 10 bases remaining between them. This CDR3 region has 13 residues. The DNA of the CDR3 is TGTGCCAGCAGCCCAGGGGTGGACTATGGCTACACCTTC. Translation: CASSPGVDYGYTF.

This chain connects TRBV19 to TRBJ2-5; the D gene is possibly TRBD2 (6 bases). The CDR3 runs to 14 residues. Looked up from germline, CDR1 is LNHDA and CDR2 is SQIVND (reference sequence). Trimming shortened V by 4 bases and J by 4 bases, and 13 bases separated the two germline ends. The CDR3 bases are TGTGCCAGTAGTAGGCGGGATGGGCGAGAGACCCAGTACTTC. Translation gives CASSRRDGRETQYF.

This chain links TRBV6-1 with TRBJ1-2, with TRBD1 matching 8 bases. Trimming removed 1 base from V and 6 bases from J; junction bases left unmatched: 7. Germline-derived CDR1 and CDR2 are MNHNS and SASEGT. The CDR3 consists of 15 residues. DNA of the CDR3: TGTGCCAGCAGTGAAGGCAACAGGGGGTCGGATGGCTACACCTTC. Protein product: CASSEGNRGSDGYTF.

The chain combines TRBV9 with TRBJ2-2; D gene uncertain. Germline lookup yields CDR1 SGDLS and CDR2 YYNGEE. Trimming stripped 5 bases from V and 3 bases from J, with 11 bases between. CDR3 size: 14 residues. The DNA of the CDR3 is TGTGCCAGCAGTTATATTCCCGACACCGGGGAGCTGTTTTTT. It specifies CASSYIPDTGELFF.

The chain is built from TRBV7-2 and TRBJ2-1; possibly TRBD1 for D (6 bases). Germline V gene lookup returns CDR1 SGHTA and CDR2 FQGNSA. The CDR3 contains 16 residues. The germline V and J ends were trimmed by 3 bases and 7 bases, with 19 bases remaining between them. The CDR3 loop reads CASSFPRDTASNEQFF. The DNA for the CDR3 is TGTGCCAGCAGCTTTCCCCGGGACACCGCTTCAAATGAGCAGTTCTTC.

The chain is built from TRBV7-2 and TRBJ2-5; D is unclear. CDR3 length equals 13 residues. From germline, CDR1 is SGHTA and CDR2 FQGNSA. Trimming cost V 4 bases and J 5 bases, with 11 bases left between them. The CDR3 coding sequence is TGTGCCAGCAGCTCTCCGTCTACGGAGACCCAGTACTTC. Translation: CASSSPSTETQYF.

The chain combines TRBV6-6 with TRBJ1-4; D might be TRBD1 (5 bases). Germline V lookup: CDR1 MNHNY, CDR2 SVGAGI (reference sequence). This CDR3 has 15 residues. The V and J ends lost 6 bases and 5 bases respectively, with 16 bases between them. The CDR3 nucleotides read TGTGCCAGCAGATTGCAGGGCGGAAAGAATGAAAAACTGTTTTTT. It encodes CASRLQGGKNEKLFF.

The V call is TRBV5-1, the J call TRBJ2-2; no definite D call. The CDR3 consists of 13 residues. V lost 3 bases, J lost 6 bases, and 9 bases lay in between. CDR1 SGHRS and CDR2 YFSETQ come from the germline V gene. CDR3 residues: CASSYRQSGELFF. The CDR3 DNA reads TGCGCCAGCAGCTATCGACAATCCGGGGAGCTGTTTTTT.

The chain is built from TRBV6-5 and TRBJ2-1; 8 nucleotides align to TRBD1. The CDR3 is 14 amino acids. Germline-derived CDR1 and CDR2 are MNHEY and SVGAGI. Trimming cost V 2 bases and J 8 bases; bases outside gene matches: 5. DNA of the CDR3: TGTGCCAGCAGTTACGGACAGGGCGGGGATGAGCAGTTCTTC. Its protein is CASSYGQGGDEQFF.

The chain couples TRBV6-5 to TRBJ1-1; no firm D call. V lost 2 bases and J 5 bases, leaving 12 bases between the germline ends. Germline-derived CDR1 and CDR2 are MNHEY and SVGAGI. The CDR3 loop spans 14 amino acids. CDR3 residues: CASSYGSGGTEAFF. The CDR3 bases are TGTGCCAGCAGTTACGGTTCGGGTGGTACTGAAGCTTTCTTT.

This clone was recorded a few times. The chain links TRBV7-3 to TRBJ1-2, with 8 bases that match TRBD1. V trimming: 5 bases; J trimming: 7 bases; junction bases outside the gene matches: 9. CDR1 and CDR2 from the germline V gene are SGHTA and FQGTGA. The CDR3 is 14 residues long. The CDR3 DNA sequence: TGTGCCAGCAGCGCTGGACAGGGAACTAGTGGCTACACCTTC. Translated: CASSAGQGTSGYTF.

The CDR3 nucleotides are TGTGCCAGCAGTACACAGCCTTATAGCAATCAGCCCCAGCATTTT. Encoded protein: CASSTQPYSNQPQHF. V gene TRBV28 combines with J gene TRBJ1-5; no reliable D call. The germline gives CDR1 MDHEN, CDR2 SYDVKM. The CDR3 spans 15 residues. V lost 5 bases and J 0 bases, leaving 11 bases between the germline ends.

This clone was observed a single time. The V and J genes are TRBV4-1 and TRBJ2-1; D call uncertain. The germline V gene encodes CDR1 MGHRA and CDR2 YSYEKL. Trimming cost V 0 bases and J 0 bases, with 6 bases left between them. The CDR3 is made up of 15 amino acids. CDR3 sequence: CASSQDRTSYNEQFF. In nucleotides, the CDR3 is TGCGCCAGCAGCCAAGATAGAACCTCCTACAATGAGCAGTTCTTC.

The rearrangement links TRBV11-2 to TRBJ2-1; possibly TRBD2 for D (5 bases). The CDR3 runs to 13 residues. Germline CDR1 and CDR2: SGHAT and FQNNGV. V was cut by 3 bases and J by 6 bases, with 9 bases left in between. The CDR3 bases are TGTGCCAGCAGCTTCACTCGGGGCAATGAGCAGTTCTTC. Translating it yields CASSFTRGNEQFF. Drawing the rest from reference TRBV11-2 and TRBJ2-1, the complete variable domain is EAGVAQSPRYKIIEKRQSVAFWCNPISGHATLYWYQQILGQGPKLLIQFQNNGVVDDSQLPKDRFSAERLKGVDSTLKIQPAKLEDSAVYLCASSFTRGNEQFFGPGTRLTVL.

The rearrangement links TRBV6-5 to TRBJ2-6; no clear D. Trimming took off 9 bases at V and 5 bases at J, with 8 bases between the two ends. Germline CDR1 reads MNHEY; CDR2 reads SVGAGI. The CDR3 has 12 residues. CDR3 sequence: CASRTWANVLTF. The CDR3 DNA is TGTGCCAGTAGAACTTGGGCCAACGTCCTGACTTTC.

CDR3 amino acids: CASSPQGLQETQYF. The CDR3 DNA is TGTGCCAGCAGCCCTCAGGGGCTCCAAGAGACCCAGTACTTC. V and J are TRBV5-6 and TRBJ2-5; D may be TRBD1 (6 bases). This CDR3 contains 14 residues. Trimming stripped 4 bases from V and 1 base from J, with 11 bases between. Germline lookup yields CDR1 SGHDT and CDR2 YYEEEE. The whole variable domain, remainder taken from reference TRBV5-6 and TRBJ2-5, is DAGVTQSPTHLIKTRGQQVTLRCSPKSGHDTVSWYQQALGQGPQFIFQYYEEEERQRGNFPDRFSGHQFPNYSSELNVNALLLGDSALYLCASSPQGLQETQYFGPGTRLLVL.

This clone was counted a few times. The rearrangement uses TRBV7-2 and TRBJ1-2, with TRBD1 matching 7 bases. Germline CDR1 and CDR2: SGHTA and FQGNSA. The ends lost 4 bases at V and 0 bases at J; junction bases unmatched: 2. CDR3 length equals 14 residues. In DNA form, the CDR3 reads TGTGCCAGCAGCTGGGACAGTTCTAACTATGGCTACACCTTC. This sequence encodes CASSWDSSNYGYTF.

The CDR3 region is CASRDQVEQFF. The CDR3 DNA reads as TGTGCCAGCAGAGACCAGGTTGAGCAGTTCTTC. The V call is TRBV6-6, the J call TRBJ2-1; no clear D. The CDR3 is made up of 11 amino acids. V was clipped by 6 bases and J by 9 bases, with 9 bases between them. Germline assignment: CDR1 MNHNY and CDR2 SVGAGI (reference sequence).

CDR3 region: CASSPGLARTGELFF. CDR3 DNA: TGTGCCAGCAGCCCCGGACTAGCCCGCACCGGGGAGCTGTTTTTT. The chain uses TRBV7-3 and TRBJ2-2, with 8 bases that match TRBD2. V dropped 5 bases and J dropped 4; count of bases not matched to a gene: 6. The CDR3 has 15 amino acids. Germline V gene lookup returns CDR1 SGHTA and CDR2 FQGTGA.

This clone was picked up a small number of times. J is TRBJ1-2 and V is TRBV7-9; no clear D gene. The CDR3 length is 11 residues. Per germline, CDR1 SEHNR and CDR2 FQNEAQ (reference sequence). V shed 5 bases and J shed 7 bases, with 8 bases lying between them. The CDR3 sequence: CASSTEGGYTF. The CDR3 coding sequence is TGTGCCAGCAGCACGGAGGGTGGCTACACCTTC.

The chain recombines TRBV9 with TRBJ2-3; maybe TRBD1 (6 bases). The CDR3 has 14 amino acids. Per germline, CDR1 SGDLS and CDR2 YYNGEE. The V and J ends lost 2 bases and 10 bases respectively, with 17 bases between them. CDR3 DNA sequence: TGTGCCAGCAGCGTGGATGGGGGCCCCGGATCGCAGTATTTT. Translating it yields CASSVDGGPGSQYF.

This CDR3 is CASSERVTGGTGELFF. In nucleotides, the CDR3 is TGTGCCAGCAGTGAAAGGGTGACAGGGGGAACCGGGGAGCTGTTTTTT. The chain combines TRBV6-1 with TRBJ2-2, with 9 bases matching TRBD1. CDR1 MNHNS and CDR2 SASEGT come from the germline V gene. The CDR3 totals 16 residues. Germline trimming cut 2 bases from V and 5 bases from J; bases unmatched to any gene: 6.

This clone was counted only a few times. The V gene is TRBV5-4, the J gene TRBJ1-2, with TRBD1 matching 7 bases. The trim removed 0 bases at V and 3 bases at J, leaving 5 bases unmatched. Germline assignment: CDR1 SGHNT and CDR2 YYREEE (reference sequence). This CDR3 contains 15 residues. The CDR3 loop reads CASSLGQGKDYGYTF. CDR3 bases: TGTGCCAGCAGCTTGGGACAGGGTAAGGACTATGGCTACACCTTC.

The chain uses TRBV6-5 and TRBJ2-5; 11 bases line up with TRBD2. Germline V gene lookup returns CDR1 MNHEY and CDR2 SVGAGI. Trimming removed 8 bases from V and 5 bases from J; junction bases left unmatched: 10. The CDR3 runs 15 residues. CDR3 sequence reads: CASSGLAVSRETQYF. The DNA for the CDR3 is TGTGCCAGCTCGGGACTAGCGGTTTCGCGCGAGACCCAGTACTTC.

This chain joins TRBV6-5 and TRBJ1-1; 8 nucleotides agree with TRBD1. CDR1 and CDR2 from the germline V gene are MNHEY and SVGAGI. V shed 2 bases, J shed 1 base, and the junction held 3 bases outside the gene matches. The CDR3 is made up of 15 amino acids. The DNA for the CDR3 is TGTGCCAGCAGTTACGCAACAGGGGGGAACACTGAAGCTTTCTTT. This encodes CASSYATGGNTEAFF.